This TCR beta chain was recovered during a study of spatial heterogeneity in lung cancer. As for the study in general: Detection consistently yielded more beta chains than alpha chains.

Each TCR cDNA molecule bore a unique molecular identifier. TCRdb passed the 5' RACE reads through MiXCR, listing each CDR3 protein once. The sample shows some 710 distinct CDR3 sequences, roughly 71% of them seen only once. This clonotype is a singleton in its sample. The library was built for alpha chains, so this beta chain is an off-target read and its size means little. V lost 7 bases to trimming and J lost 6 bases; unmatched junction nucleotides: 9. The CDR3 length is 13 residues. In germline, CDR1 is MDHEN, CDR2 SYDVKM. Stated time point: blood at routine non-recurrence follow-up after resection.

The sequence was obtained from a female donor with early-stage non-small cell lung cancer. The V call is TRBV28, the J call TRBJ2-7; 7 bases are shared with TRBD1. The sequenced sample was PBMCs, obtained at follow-up. The CDR3 reads CASNRYRGSEQYF. CDR3 bases: TGTGCCAGCAACAGGTACAGGGGATCCGAGCAGTACTTC. Based on the CDR3 plus reference TRBV28 and TRBJ2-7, the full variable domain is DVKVTQSSRYLVKRTGEKVFLECVQDMDHENMFWYRQDPGLGLRLIYFSYDVKMKEKGDIPEGYSVSREKKERFSLILESASTNQTSMYLCASNRYRGSEQYFGPGTRLTVT.